This TCR beta chain was recorded in a study of cytomegalovirus exposure and HLA in healthy donors. Study observations and caveats: In an earlier analysis, productive rearrangement rates for most beta V segments clustered near 87% or 30%.

Details on this clone: The antigen remains unidentified.

PCR employed 60 Vbeta and 13 Jbeta primers. Some clones are missing from TCRdb's copy, which holds only in-frame ones; the method was immunoSEQ multiplex PCR. This sample has 150,000 to 200,000 clones, with around four fifths found just once. The germline V and J ends were trimmed by 3 bases and 3 bases, with 15 bases remaining between them. Germline V CDR1 and CDR2: WNHNN, SYGVQD (reference sequence). This CDR3 is built from 15 residues. The origin of this receptor is a man aged 45-65 years in good health and CMV-seronegative. Sample: PBMCs. This sequence joins TRBV10-1 and TRBJ2-7; D perhaps matches TRBD1 (5 bases). The CDR3 bases are TGCGCCAGCAGTGATGGCAGGGCAGTGGGCTACGAGCAGTACTTC. Its protein is CASSDGRAVGYEQYF.